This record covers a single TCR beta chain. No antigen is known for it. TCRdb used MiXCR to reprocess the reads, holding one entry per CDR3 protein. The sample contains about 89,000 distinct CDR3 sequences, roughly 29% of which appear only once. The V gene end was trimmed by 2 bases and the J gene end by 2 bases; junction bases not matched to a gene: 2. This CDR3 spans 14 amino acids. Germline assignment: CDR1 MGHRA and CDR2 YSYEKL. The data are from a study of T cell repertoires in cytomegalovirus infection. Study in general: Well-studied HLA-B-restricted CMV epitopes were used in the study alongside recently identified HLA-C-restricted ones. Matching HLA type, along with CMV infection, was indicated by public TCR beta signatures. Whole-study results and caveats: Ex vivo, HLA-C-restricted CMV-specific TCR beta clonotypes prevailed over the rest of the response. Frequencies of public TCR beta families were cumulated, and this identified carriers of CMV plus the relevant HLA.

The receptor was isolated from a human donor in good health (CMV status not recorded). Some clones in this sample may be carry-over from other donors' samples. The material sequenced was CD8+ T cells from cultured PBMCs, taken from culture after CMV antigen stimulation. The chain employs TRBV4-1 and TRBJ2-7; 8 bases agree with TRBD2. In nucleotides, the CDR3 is TGCGCCAGCAGCCAAACTAGCGGAACCTACGAGCAGTACTTC. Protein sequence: CASSQTSGTYEQYF.